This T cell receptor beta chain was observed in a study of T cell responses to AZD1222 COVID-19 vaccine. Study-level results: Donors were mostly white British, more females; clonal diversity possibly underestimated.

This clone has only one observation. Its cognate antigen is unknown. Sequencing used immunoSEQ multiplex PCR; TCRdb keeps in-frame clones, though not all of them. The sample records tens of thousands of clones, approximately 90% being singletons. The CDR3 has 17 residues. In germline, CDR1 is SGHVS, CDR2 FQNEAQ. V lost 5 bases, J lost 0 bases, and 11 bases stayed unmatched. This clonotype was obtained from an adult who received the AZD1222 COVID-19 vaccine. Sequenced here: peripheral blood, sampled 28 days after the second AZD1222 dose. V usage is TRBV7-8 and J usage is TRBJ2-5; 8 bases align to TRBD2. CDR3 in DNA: TGTGCCAGCAGCCTCGGCAGGCGGGGGGTATACCAAGAGACCCAGTACTTC. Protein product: CASSLGRRGVYQETQYF.